The 23 T cell receptor beta chains below come from one sample, sequenced in a study of T cell responses to AZD1222 COVID-19 vaccine listed by TCRdb under 2021. Per the publication, the time point label means: baseline before first vaccination. The library relied on the immunoSEQ multiplex PCR assay. TCRdb re-hosts the immuneACCESS table, in-frame sequences only. Its copies lack some clones; in the studies checked, an unresolved V gene accounts for under half of them, and the cause for the rest is not known. In all, the sample holds some 120,000 clones, and roughly 85% of those were seen once. Approximately 1.7% of the sample goes to the ten largest clones. The sample was peripheral blood, taken on day 0 of AZD1222 vaccination. These receptors were obtained from an adult in good health.

Comment on this clone: This specimen includes other DNA sequences encoding the same CDR3. This chain joins TRBV7-2 and TRBJ1-4; TRBD1 might be the D (5 bases). CDR1 is SGHTA, CDR2 FQGNSA, per germline. The CDR3 runs to 14 residues. The germline V and J ends were trimmed by 5 bases and 7 bases, with 14 bases remaining between them. CDR3 amino acids: CASSPQGAGEKLFF. DNA for the CDR3: TGTGCCAGCAGCCCCCAAGGGGCGGGTGAAAAACTGTTTTTT.

The V gene is TRBV9, the J gene TRBJ2-1; 8 bases map to TRBD1. V trimming: 0 bases; J trimming: 8 bases; junction bases outside the gene matches: 7. Germline CDR1 is SGDLS and CDR2 is YYNGEE. The CDR3 extends over 15 amino acids. In DNA form, the CDR3 reads TGTGCCAGCAGCGTAGTTGGACAGGGAGGTTATGAGCAGTTCTTC. It yields the protein CASSVVGQGGYEQFF.

The CDR3 DNA reads as TGTGCCAGCAGCTCCCCGGTAAAGGGACAGGGAGATGGCTACACCTTC. Its translation: CASSSPVKGQGDGYTF. The chain uses TRBV9 and TRBJ1-2; 9 bases fit TRBD1. Germline lookup yields CDR1 SGDLS and CDR2 YYNGEE. This CDR3 region has 16 residues. The V segment lost 4 bases and the J segment 6 bases; nucleotides outside the gene matches: 13.

Only one count was recorded for this clone. The genes are TRBV18 and TRBJ1-2; maybe TRBD1 (6 bases). From germline, CDR1 is KGHSH and CDR2 LQKENI. CDR3 length: 13 residues. The germline V and J ends were trimmed by 7 bases and 5 bases, with 14 bases remaining between them. The CDR3 spells CASFLSQGYGYTF. CDR3 sequence (DNA): TGTGCCAGCTTTTTATCACAGGGTTATGGCTACACCTTC.

The chain combines TRBV18 with TRBJ1-2; tentative D call: TRBD1 (5 bases). Germline V gives CDR1 KGHSH, CDR2 LQKENI. V dropped 3 bases and J dropped 7 bases, with 15 bases sitting between them. The CDR3 consists of 14 residues. The DNA for the CDR3 is TGTGCCAGCTCACCCGACAGTTCAAGGGCTGGCTACACCTTC. Protein product: CASSPDSSRAGYTF. Using reference TRBV18 and TRBJ1-2 for the parts outside the CDR3, the full variable domain is NAGVMQNPRHLVRRRGQEARLRCSPMKGHSHVYWYRQLPEEGLKFMVYLQKENIIDESGMPKERFSAEFPKEGPSILRIQQVVRGDSAAYFCASSPDSSRAGYTFGSGTRLTVV.

The V and J genes are TRBV19 and TRBJ2-3; D remains ambiguous. CDR1 is LNHDA, CDR2 SQIVND, per germline (reference sequence). The CDR3 totals 14 residues. The V gene lost 5 bases and the J gene lost 6 bases, with 15 bases spanning the gap. The CDR3 sequence is CASSPSVNVDTQYF. The CDR3, as DNA: TGTGCCAGTAGTCCCTCCGTAAACGTCGATACGCAGTATTTT.

V and J are TRBV28 and TRBJ1-4; D is unresolved. The CDR3 totals 13 residues. From germline, CDR1 is MDHEN and CDR2 SYDVKM. V was clipped by 6 bases and J by 5 bases, with 10 bases between them. This chain's CDR3 is CASSRVANEKLFF. The CDR3 nucleotides are TGTGCCAGCAGCAGAGTTGCAAATGAAAAACTGTTTTTT.

Only one count was recorded for this clone. This chain's CDR3 is CASSLGDIATNEKLFF. In DNA form, the CDR3 reads TGTGCCAGCAGCTTAGGGGACATCGCAACTAATGAAAAACTGTTTTTT. This chain links TRBV7-2 with TRBJ1-4; a weak D match, TRBD1 (6 bases). CDR3 length: 16 amino acids. Per the germline V gene, CDR1 is SGHTA and CDR2 is FQGNSA. Trimming stripped 1 base from V and 0 bases from J, with 9 bases between.

This chain uses TRBV11-3 with TRBJ2-5, with 8 nucleotides matching TRBD2. V was pared by 5 bases and J by 1 base, with 12 bases of the junction left unmatched. Germline CDR1 SGHNT, CDR2 YENEEA. This CDR3 spans 17 amino acids. The CDR3: CASSHGQQRGFQETQYF. The DNA of the CDR3 is TGTGCCAGCAGCCACGGACAGCAGCGGGGGTTCCAAGAGACCCAGTACTTC.

This clone was counted between two and nine times. J is TRBJ2-4 and V is TRBV2; perhaps D is TRBD1 or TRBD2 (5 bases each). In germline, CDR1 is SNHLY, CDR2 FYNNEI. The V end lost 2 bases, the J end lost 1 base, and 9 bases lay between the germline ends. The CDR3 consists of 15 residues. The DNA of the CDR3 is TGTGCCAGCAGTGAATGGGGGAGCGCCAAAAACATTCAGTACTTC. As protein: CASSEWGSAKNIQYF.

This chain uses TRBV7-9 with TRBJ1-5; D call uncertain. Germline V CDR1 and CDR2: SEHNR, FQNEAQ (reference sequence). The CDR3 runs to 16 residues. The V gene lost 5 bases and the J gene lost 0 bases, with 14 bases spanning the gap. The CDR3: CASSAIRVNSNQPQHF. CDR3 nucleotides: TGTGCCAGCAGCGCAATCAGAGTAAATAGCAATCAGCCCCAGCATTTT.

This chain connects TRBV5-6 to TRBJ1-6; D gene uncertain. Trimming left V 5 bases short and J 7 bases short, with 13 bases between. Looked up from germline, CDR1 is SGHDT and CDR2 is YYEEEE. The CDR3 runs to 14 residues. This CDR3 is CASRRGELNSPLHF. Here the CDR3 DNA reads TGTGCCAGCAGGAGAGGAGAGCTAAATTCACCCCTCCACTTT.

The V gene is TRBV6-6, the J gene TRBJ2-6; D gene ambiguous. Trimming removed 6 bases at V and 0 bases at J, with 6 bases between. CDR3 length: 14 amino acids. Looked up from germline, CDR1 is MNHNY and CDR2 is SVGAGI (reference sequence). The CDR3 region has the DNA TGTGCCAGCAGACGGGCCTCTGGGGCCAACGTCCTGACTTTC. This codes for CASRRASGANVLTF.

The chain employs TRBV25-1 and TRBJ2-1, with TRBD2 as a possible D gene (6 bases). The V end lost 4 bases, the J end lost 2 bases, and 18 bases lay between the germline ends. The CDR3 runs 17 residues. Germline V gene data show CDR1 as MGHDK and CDR2 as SYGVNS. CDR3 nucleotides: TGTGCCAGCAGTGCAATCGGGGGAGATTCGACCTACAATGAGCAGTTCTTC. The encoded protein is CASSAIGGDSTYNEQFF.

The chain couples TRBV7-2 to TRBJ1-1; D unclear. V lost 3 bases and J lost 7, with 18 bases in between. Germline V gene lookup returns CDR1 SGHTA and CDR2 FQGNSA. This CDR3 comprises 15 residues. CDR3 sequence: CASSFVSEGVLEAFF. CDR3 nucleotides: TGTGCCAGCAGCTTTGTTTCAGAGGGCGTCCTTGAAGCTTTCTTT.

CDR3 sequence (DNA): TGTGCCAGCAGTTACCAGGGTAGGAATGAGCAGTTCTTC. As protein: CASSYQGRNEQFF. This chain links TRBV6-6 with TRBJ2-1, with a weak D call TRBD1 (5 bases). V lost 2 bases, J lost 7 bases, and 9 bases lay in between. The CDR3 sequence is 13 residues long. Germline V CDR1 and CDR2: MNHNY, SVGAGI (reference sequence).

The chain employs TRBV5-6 and TRBJ1-1; D not resolved. The V and J ends lost 0 bases and 0 bases respectively, with 3 bases between them. CDR3 length: 13 residues. CDR1 SGHDT and CDR2 YYEEEE come from the germline V gene. CDR3 loop: CASSLGMNTEAFF. The DNA for the CDR3 is TGTGCCAGCAGCTTGGGTATGAACACTGAAGCTTTCTTT.

This sequence joins TRBV14 and TRBJ2-3, with D uncertain. CDR1 and CDR2 from the germline V gene are SGHDN and FVKESK. This CDR3 contains 15 residues. The germline V and J ends were trimmed by 1 base and 2 bases, with 10 bases remaining between them. CDR3 protein: CASSQGYRATDTQYF. CDR3 nucleotide sequence: TGTGCCAGCAGCCAAGGGTATCGGGCCACAGATACGCAGTATTTT.

This chain uses TRBV27 with TRBJ2-7; D gene unclear. There are 12 residues in the CDR3. Germline V lookup: CDR1 MNHEY, CDR2 SMNVEV (reference sequence). The ends were cut back, 5 bases at V and 6 bases at J, with 11 bases in the middle. CDR3: CASSTGGAEQYF. DNA for the CDR3: TGTGCCAGCAGTACCGGCGGCGCCGAGCAGTACTTC.

The chain combines TRBV7-2 with TRBJ1-3, with a weak D call TRBD1 (5 bases). Between the trimmed V and J ends, which lost 5 bases and 8 bases, there was a span of 10 bases. The CDR3 is made up of 12 amino acids. The germline CDR1 and CDR2 sequences are SGHTA and FQGNSA. Here the CDR3 DNA reads TGTGCCAGCAGCACGAGGGGTGACACCATATATTTT. This gives the protein CASSTRGDTIYF.

V is TRBV18 and J is TRBJ1-6; tentative D call: TRBD1 (5 bases). This CDR3 has 16 residues. The germline gives CDR1 KGHSH, CDR2 LQKENI. The V end was cut by 5 bases, the J end by 5 bases, with 16 bases between. The CDR3 here is CASSEFVVGDNSPLHF. In DNA, the CDR3 is TGTGCCAGCTCAGAGTTCGTGGTGGGGGATAATTCACCCCTCCACTTT.

The chain combines TRBV24-1 with TRBJ1-4; D remains ambiguous. V was shortened by 3 bases and J by 4 bases, with 8 bases between the two germline ends. The CDR3 is 14 residues long. CDR1 KGHDR and CDR2 SFDVKD come from the germline V gene. CDR3 region: CATSDTRRNEKLFF. The CDR3 DNA reads as TGTGCCACCAGTGATACCCGTCGTAATGAAAAACTGTTTTTT.

V and J are TRBV15 and TRBJ1-2, with D uncertain. V lost 0 bases, J lost 8 bases, and 16 bases lay in between. This CDR3 region has 15 residues. CDR1 and CDR2 (germline): LNHNV, YYDKDF (reference sequence). This CDR3 reads CATSRDRSRSPGYTF. Written as DNA, the CDR3 is TGTGCCACCAGCAGAGATAGGAGCAGGAGTCCAGGCTACACCTTC.